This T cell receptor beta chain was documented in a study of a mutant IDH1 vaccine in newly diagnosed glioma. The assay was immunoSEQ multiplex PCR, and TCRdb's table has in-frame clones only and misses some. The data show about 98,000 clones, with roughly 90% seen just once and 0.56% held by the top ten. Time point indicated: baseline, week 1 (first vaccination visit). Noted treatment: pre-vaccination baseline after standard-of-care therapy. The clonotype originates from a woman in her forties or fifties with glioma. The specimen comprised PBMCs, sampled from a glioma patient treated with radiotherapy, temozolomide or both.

Here the CDR3 reads CASSQDDRRQGIGKLFF. The CDR3 DNA is TGTGCCAGCAGCCAAGATGATCGGCGACAGGGGATTGGAAAACTGTTTTTT. The chain uses TRBV4-2 and TRBJ1-4; TRBD1 aligns across 8 bases. Germline V gene lookup returns CDR1 LGHNA and CDR2 YNFKEQ. The length of the CDR3 is 17 residues. V dropped 0 bases and J dropped 10; count of bases not matched to a gene: 13.